This T cell receptor beta chain was documented in a study of blood T cell repertoires in COVID-19. Study context: Both acute and convalescent COVID-19 samples were obtained from the United States, Italy and Spain. PBMCs, B-cell-depleted T cells, or T cells provided the cDNA or gDNA that made up the material.

Under the authors' procedure: Estimated nucleated cell counts came from reference gene primer amplification. Libraries were prepared by immunoSEQ multiplex PCR; TCRdb keeps only in-frame clonotypes and omits some of them. V and J calls and clone size follow that table, whereas D and trimming were derived from the DNA. The sample has over 100,000 clones, about 88% seen once; the top ten hold 2.5% to 3.5%. Germline CDR1 is MDHEN and CDR2 is SYDVKM. V dropped 8 bases and J dropped 0 bases, with 11 bases sitting between them. This CDR3 is 15 amino acids long. The rearrangement uses TRBV28 and TRBJ1-6; possibly TRBD1 for D (6 bases). The sequencing sample was made of peripheral blood. This clonotype was sampled from a man over 45 with active or convalescent COVID-19. CDR3 nucleotides: TGTGCCAGCTCGACGACAGGCTCCTATAATTCACCCCTCCACTTT. Its protein product is CASSTTGSYNSPLHF.